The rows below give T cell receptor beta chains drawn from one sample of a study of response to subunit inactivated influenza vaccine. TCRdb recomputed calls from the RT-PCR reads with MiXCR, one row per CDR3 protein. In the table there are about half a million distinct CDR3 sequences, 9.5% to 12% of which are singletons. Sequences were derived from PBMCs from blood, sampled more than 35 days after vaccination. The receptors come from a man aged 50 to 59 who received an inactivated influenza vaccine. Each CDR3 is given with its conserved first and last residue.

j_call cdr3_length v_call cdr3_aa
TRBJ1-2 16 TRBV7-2 CASSLSFQTSSYGYTF
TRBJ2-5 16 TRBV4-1 CASSQDFRQGKETQYF
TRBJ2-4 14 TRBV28 CASSPGSAKNIQYF
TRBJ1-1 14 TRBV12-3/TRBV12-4 CASSFRTESTEAFF
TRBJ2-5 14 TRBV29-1 CSVAGAGVQETQYF
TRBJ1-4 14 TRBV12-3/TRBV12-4 CASTTPGGVEKLFF
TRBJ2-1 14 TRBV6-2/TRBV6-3 CASLKATAYNEQFF
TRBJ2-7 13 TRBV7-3 CASSLTRAREQYF
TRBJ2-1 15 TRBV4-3 CASSRERTNYNEQFF
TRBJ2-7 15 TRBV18 CASSPRDRGIHEQYF
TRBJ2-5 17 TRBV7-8 CASSLGGVSGYQETQYF
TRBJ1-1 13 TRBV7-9 CASSDGRSTGDFF
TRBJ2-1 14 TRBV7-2 CASSLGPGATVVFF
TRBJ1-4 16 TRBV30 CAWSVLGPSTNEKLFF
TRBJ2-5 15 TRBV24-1 CATSDSPGQGVAQYF
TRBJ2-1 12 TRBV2 CASKSDNNEQFF
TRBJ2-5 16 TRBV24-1 CATSDNRQGSLETQYF
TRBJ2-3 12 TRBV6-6 CASSHEWGTQYF
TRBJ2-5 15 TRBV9 CASSVADGGQETQYF
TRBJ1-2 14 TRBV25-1 CASSEDRGLYGYTF
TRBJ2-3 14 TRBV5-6 CASASGLAGVTQYF
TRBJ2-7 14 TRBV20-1 CSAIPGTGIYEQYF
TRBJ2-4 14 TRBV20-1 CSARASLAKNIQYF
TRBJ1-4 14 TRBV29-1 CSVEDLRGNEKLFF
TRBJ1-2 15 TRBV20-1 CSASVAGSPLYGYTF
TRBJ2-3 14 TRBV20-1 CSARVSGSADTQYF
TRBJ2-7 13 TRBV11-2 CASSSAVSYEQYF
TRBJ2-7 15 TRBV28 CASRLGGGGPYEQYF
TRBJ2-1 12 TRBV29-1 CSGSYRAGEQFF
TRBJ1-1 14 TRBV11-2 CASSLAWESTEAFF
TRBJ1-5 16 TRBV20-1 CSARDLRGTSNQPQHF
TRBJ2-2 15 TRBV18 CASMTSGSSAGELFF
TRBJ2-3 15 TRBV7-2 CASSLTLAGGGTQYF
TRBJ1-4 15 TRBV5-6 CASSFGGANNEKLFF
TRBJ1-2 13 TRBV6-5 CASSYKGNYGYTF
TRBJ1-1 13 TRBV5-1 CASSFGGATEAFF
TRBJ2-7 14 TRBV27 CASSWQGASYEQYF
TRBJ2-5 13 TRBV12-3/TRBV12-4 CASSPDTSRTQYF
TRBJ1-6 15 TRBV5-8 CASSLAGTVNSPLHF
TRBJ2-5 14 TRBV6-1 CASSELAGKETQYF
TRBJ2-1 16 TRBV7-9 CASSHSGGSSYNEQFF
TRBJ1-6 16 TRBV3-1 CASSQDWAAYNSPLHF
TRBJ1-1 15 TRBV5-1 CASRLQAGADTEAFF
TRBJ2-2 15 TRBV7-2 CASRSGTDLTGELFF
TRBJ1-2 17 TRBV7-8 CASSQWTDPTISYGYTF
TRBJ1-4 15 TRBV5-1 CASRDLQGRVEKLFF
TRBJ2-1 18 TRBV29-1 CSAPGGRKRALQVAEQFF
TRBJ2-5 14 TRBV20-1 CSAPGQGREETQYF
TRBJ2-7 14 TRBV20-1 CSARGVLYDYEQYF
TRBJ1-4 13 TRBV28 CASRDSRSEKLFF
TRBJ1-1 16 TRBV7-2 CASSLDGQATNTEAFF
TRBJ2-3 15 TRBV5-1 CASSWGSGRTDTQYF
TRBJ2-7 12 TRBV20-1 CSAPGTVSEQYF